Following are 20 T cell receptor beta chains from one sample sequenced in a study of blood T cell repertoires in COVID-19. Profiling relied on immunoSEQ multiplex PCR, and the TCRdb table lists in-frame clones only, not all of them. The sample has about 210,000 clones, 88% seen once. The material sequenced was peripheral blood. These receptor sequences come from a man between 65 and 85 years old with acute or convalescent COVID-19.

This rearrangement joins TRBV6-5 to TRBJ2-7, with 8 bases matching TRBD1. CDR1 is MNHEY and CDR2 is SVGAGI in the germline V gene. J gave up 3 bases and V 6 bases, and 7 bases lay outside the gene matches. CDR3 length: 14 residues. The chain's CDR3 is CASSRTGLGYEQYF. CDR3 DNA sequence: TGTGCCAGCAGCCGGACAGGGCTTGGCTACGAGCAGTACTTC.

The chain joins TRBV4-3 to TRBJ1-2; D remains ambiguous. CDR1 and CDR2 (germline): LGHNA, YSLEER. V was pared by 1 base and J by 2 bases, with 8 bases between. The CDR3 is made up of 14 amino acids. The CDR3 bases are TGCGCCAGCAGCCAAGTGGGCCCGAACTATGGCTACACCTTC. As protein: CASSQVGPNYGYTF.

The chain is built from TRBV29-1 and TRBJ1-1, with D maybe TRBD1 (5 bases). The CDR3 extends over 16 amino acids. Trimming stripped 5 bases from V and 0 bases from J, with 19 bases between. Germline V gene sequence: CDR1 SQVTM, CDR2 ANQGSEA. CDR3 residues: CSVPLSPGSMNTEAFF. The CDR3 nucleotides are TGCAGCGTTCCCCTATCCCCAGGGTCTATGAACACTGAAGCTTTCTTT.

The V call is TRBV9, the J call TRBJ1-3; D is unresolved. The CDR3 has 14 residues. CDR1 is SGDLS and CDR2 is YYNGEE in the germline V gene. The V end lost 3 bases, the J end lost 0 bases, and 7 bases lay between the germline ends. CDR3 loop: CASSDGNSGNTIYF. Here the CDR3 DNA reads TGTGCCAGCAGCGACGGTAACTCTGGAAACACCATATATTTT.

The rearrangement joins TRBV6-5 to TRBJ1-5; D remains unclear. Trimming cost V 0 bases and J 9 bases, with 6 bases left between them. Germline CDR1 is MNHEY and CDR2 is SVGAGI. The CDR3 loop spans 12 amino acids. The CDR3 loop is CASSYSFRPQHF. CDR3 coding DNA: TGTGCCAGCAGTTACTCCTTTAGGCCCCAGCATTTT.

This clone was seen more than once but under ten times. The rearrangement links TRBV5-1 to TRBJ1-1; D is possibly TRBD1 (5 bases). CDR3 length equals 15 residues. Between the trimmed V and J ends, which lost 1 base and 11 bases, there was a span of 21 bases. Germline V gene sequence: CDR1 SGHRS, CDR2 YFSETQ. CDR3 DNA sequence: TGCGCCAGCAGCTTGTTGTCAGGGAACAACCGTGAGGCTTTCTTT. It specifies CASSLLSGNNREAFF.

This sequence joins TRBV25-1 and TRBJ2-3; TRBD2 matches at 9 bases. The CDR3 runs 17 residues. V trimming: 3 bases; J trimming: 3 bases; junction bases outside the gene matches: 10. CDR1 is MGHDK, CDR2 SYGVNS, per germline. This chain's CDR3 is CASSENVWREGTDTQYF. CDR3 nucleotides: TGTGCCAGCAGTGAGAATGTCTGGCGGGAGGGGACAGATACGCAGTATTTT.

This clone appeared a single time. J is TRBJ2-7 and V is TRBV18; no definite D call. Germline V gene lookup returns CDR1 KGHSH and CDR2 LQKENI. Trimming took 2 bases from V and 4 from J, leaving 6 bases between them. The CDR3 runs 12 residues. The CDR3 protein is CASSPSLYEQYF. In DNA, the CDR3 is TGTGCCAGCTCACCATCCCTATACGAGCAGTACTTC.

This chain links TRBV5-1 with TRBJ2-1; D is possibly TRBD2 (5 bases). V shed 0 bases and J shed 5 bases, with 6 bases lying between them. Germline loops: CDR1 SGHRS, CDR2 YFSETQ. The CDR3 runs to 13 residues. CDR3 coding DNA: TGCGCCAGCAGCTTGGCGCGGGACAATGAGCAGTTCTTC. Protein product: CASSLARDNEQFF.

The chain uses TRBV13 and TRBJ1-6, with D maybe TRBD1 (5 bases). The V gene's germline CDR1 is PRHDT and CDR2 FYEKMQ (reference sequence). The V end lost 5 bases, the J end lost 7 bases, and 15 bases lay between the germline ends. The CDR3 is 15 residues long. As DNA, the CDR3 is TGTGCCAGCAGCCTTCAACCGGGACTCAATTCACCCCTCCACTTT. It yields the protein CASSLQPGLNSPLHF.

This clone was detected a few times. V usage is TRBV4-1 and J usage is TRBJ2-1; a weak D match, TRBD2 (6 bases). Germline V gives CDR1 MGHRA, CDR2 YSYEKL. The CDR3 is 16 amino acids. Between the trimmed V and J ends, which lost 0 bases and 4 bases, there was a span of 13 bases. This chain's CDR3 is CASSQDRRVVYNEQFF. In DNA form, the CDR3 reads TGCGCCAGCAGCCAAGATCGGAGGGTTGTGTACAATGAGCAGTTCTTC.

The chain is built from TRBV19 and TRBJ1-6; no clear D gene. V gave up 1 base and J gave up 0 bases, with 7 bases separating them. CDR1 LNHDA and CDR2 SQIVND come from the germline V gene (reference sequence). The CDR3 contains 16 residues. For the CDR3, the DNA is TGTGCCAGTAGTATAGGGCGGAACTCCTATAATTCACCCCTCCACTTT. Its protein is CASSIGRNSYNSPLHF.

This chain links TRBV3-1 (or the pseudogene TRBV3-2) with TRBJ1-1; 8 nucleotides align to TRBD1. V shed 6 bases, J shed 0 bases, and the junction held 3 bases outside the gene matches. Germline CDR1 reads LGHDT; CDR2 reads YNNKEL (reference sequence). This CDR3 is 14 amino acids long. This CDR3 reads CASRGTGMNTEAFF. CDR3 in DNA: TGTGCCAGCAGGGGGACAGGAATGAACACTGAAGCTTTCTTT.

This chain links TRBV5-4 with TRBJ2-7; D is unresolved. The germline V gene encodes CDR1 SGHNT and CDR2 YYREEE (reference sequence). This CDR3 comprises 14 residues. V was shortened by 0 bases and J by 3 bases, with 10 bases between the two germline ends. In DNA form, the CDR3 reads TGTGCCAGCAGCTTGGCCCGGTCGGGCTACGAGCAGTACTTC. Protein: CASSLARSGYEQYF. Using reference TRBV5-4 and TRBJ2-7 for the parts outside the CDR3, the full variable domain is ETGVTQSPTHLIKTRGQQVTLRCSSQSGHNTVSWYQQALGQGPQFIFQYYREEENGRGNFPPRFSGLQFPNYSSELNVNALELDDSALYLCASSLARSGYEQYFGPGTRLTVT.

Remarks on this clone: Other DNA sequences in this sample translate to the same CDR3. The CDR3 is CASSLLGGNQPQHF. The CDR3 bases are TGTGCCAGCAGTTTATTGGGGGGGAATCAGCCCCAGCATTTT. The chain recombines TRBV27 with TRBJ1-5; D may be TRBD1 (5 bases). CDR1 and CDR2 (germline): MNHEY, SMNVEV (reference sequence). With 1 base removed from V and 4 bases from J, the gap between germline ends came to 8 bases. The CDR3 is made up of 14 amino acids.

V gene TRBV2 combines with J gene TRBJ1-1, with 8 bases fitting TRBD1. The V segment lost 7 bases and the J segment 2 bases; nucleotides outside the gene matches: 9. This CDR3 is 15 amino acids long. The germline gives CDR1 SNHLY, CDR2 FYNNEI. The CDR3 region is CASIPGGTGNTEAFF. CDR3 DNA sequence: TGTGCCAGCATTCCCGGGGGGACAGGTAACACTGAAGCTTTCTTT.

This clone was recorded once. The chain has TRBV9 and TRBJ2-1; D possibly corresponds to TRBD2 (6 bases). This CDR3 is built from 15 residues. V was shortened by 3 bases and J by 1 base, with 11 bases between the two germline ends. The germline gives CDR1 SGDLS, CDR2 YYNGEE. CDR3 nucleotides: TGTGCCAGCAGCGGAGACGGGGGATCCTACAATGAGCAGTTCTTC. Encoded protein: CASSGDGGSYNEQFF.

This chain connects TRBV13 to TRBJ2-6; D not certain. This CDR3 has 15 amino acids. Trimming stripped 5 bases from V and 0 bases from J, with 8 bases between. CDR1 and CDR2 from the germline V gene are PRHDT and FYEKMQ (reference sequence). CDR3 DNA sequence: TGTGCCAGCAGCAACCGCGGCTCTGGGGCCAACGTCCTGACTTTC. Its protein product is CASSNRGSGANVLTF.

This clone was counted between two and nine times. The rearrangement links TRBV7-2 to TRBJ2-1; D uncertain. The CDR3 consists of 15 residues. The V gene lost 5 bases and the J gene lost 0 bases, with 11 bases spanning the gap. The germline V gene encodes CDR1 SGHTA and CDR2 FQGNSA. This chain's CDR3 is CASSPLVISYNEQFF. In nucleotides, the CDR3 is TGTGCCAGCAGCCCTCTAGTCATCTCCTACAATGAGCAGTTCTTC.

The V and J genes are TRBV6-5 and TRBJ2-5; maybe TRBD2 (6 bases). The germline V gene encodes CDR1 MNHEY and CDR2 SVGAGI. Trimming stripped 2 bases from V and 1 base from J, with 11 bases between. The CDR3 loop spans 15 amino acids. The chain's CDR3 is CASSYEGAGQETQYF. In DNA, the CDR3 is TGTGCCAGCAGTTACGAGGGAGCGGGCCAAGAGACCCAGTACTTC.